Listed below are T cell receptor beta chains from one sample, sequenced in a study of blood T cell repertoires in COVID-19. Sequencing was performed with immunoSEQ multiplex PCR; in TCRdb, only in-frame clones are kept and a portion is missing. The table shows approximately 240,000 clones, with 80% to 85% occurring only once. Sequencing was done on a sample of peripheral blood. The receptors come from a woman aged 80 or older with active or convalescent COVID-19. CDR3s include the opening cysteine and the closing phenylalanine or tryptophan. The D gene is left open where the match is weak. Only part of the rows carry a size: once, few, many, or a class if the clone is expanded.

>14|NA|NA|TRBV7-3|TRBJ2-4
TGTGCCAGCAGCCGTGACGAAAAGGGGAACATTCAGTACTTC
CASSRDEKGNIQYF
>15|NA|NA|TRBV7-2|TRBJ1-1
TGTGCCAGCAGCTTAGGGGAGACATGGCTCACTGAAGCTTTCTTT
CASSLGETWLTEAFF
>17|NA|NA|TRBV3-1/TRBV3-2|TRBJ2-7
TGTGCCAGCAGCCATTCCCAGCTTAGGGGCCTCTCCTACGAGCAGTACTTC
CASSHSQLRGLSYEQYF
>12|NA|NA|TRBV7-9|TRBJ2-7
TGTGCCAGCAGCTCAGATTCCGGGGAGCAGTACTTC
CASSSDSGEQYF
>12|TRBD1|NA|TRBV19|TRBJ2-7
TGTGCCAGTAGCCCGACAGGGAGCGAGCAGTACTTC
CASSPTGSEQYF
>14|NA|NA|TRBV6-2/TRBV6-3|TRBJ2-7
TGTGCCAGCAGTTACAACCGACAAGGCTACGAGCAGTACTTC
CASSYNRQGYEQYF
>14|NA|few|TRBV9|TRBJ2-5
TGTGCCAGCAGCGTAGGGGGGGTCCAAGAGACCCAGTACTTC
CASSVGGVQETQYF
>15|NA|NA|TRBV12-2|TRBJ2-2
TGTGCAAGTCGCCAGGGTCCTTGGGGCACCGGGGAGCTGTTTTTT
CASRQGPWGTGELFF
>18|NA|NA|TRBV6-6|TRBJ2-7
TGTGCCAGCAGTCCGCCTTTTTCTCTCGCAGTGATCGCCTACGAGCAGTACTTC
CASSPPFSLAVIAYEQYF
>15|TRBD2|NA|TRBV6-5|TRBJ2-5
TGTGCCAGCAGTTACGGCGGGGGGGCGCACGAGACCCAGTACTTC
CASSYGGGAHETQYF
>13|NA|NA|TRBV19|TRBJ1-1
TGTGCCAGTAGTATTGCAGGAGGTACTGAAGCTTTCTTT
CASSIAGGTEAFF
>14|TRBD1|NA|TRBV10-3|TRBJ1-5
TGTGCCATCAGTGTAGGGACAGGCAATCAGCCCCAGCATTTT
CAISVGTGNQPQHF
>12|NA|NA|TRBV12-3/TRBV12-4|TRBJ1-1
TGTGCCAGCAGTTTCCCCGGAAACAGAACTTTCTTT
CASSFPGNRTFF
>12|NA|NA|TRBV6-2/TRBV6-3|TRBJ2-7
TGTGCCAGCAGTTCGTACACCTACGAGCAGTACTTC
CASSSYTYEQYF
>14|NA|few|TRBV27|TRBJ1-5
TGTGCCAGCAGTTTCGACAGTAGCAATCAGCCCCAGCATTTT
CASSFDSSNQPQHF
>12|NA|NA|TRBV6-5|TRBJ2-1
TGTGCCAGCAGTCCCGGAAGACAGGAGCAGTTCTTC
CASSPGRQEQFF
>14|NA|NA|TRBV3-1/TRBV3-2|TRBJ1-2
TGTGCCAGCAGCCCCCAGTTGGTATTTGCTGGCTACACCTTC
CASSPQLVFAGYTF
>16|TRBD2|NA|TRBV7-2|TRBJ2-3
TGTGCCAGCAGCCCCCCGGGACTAGCGGGGGACCTGACGCAGTATTTT
CASSPPGLAGDLTQYF
>17|TRBD1|once|TRBV19|TRBJ1-2
TGTGCCAGTAGTATCGGACAGGGGGCGCTTACCAATTATGGCTACACCTTC
CASSIGQGALTNYGYTF
>12|NA|NA|TRBV24-1|TRBJ1-5
TGTGCCACCAGTGGAGCCAATCAGCCCCAGCATTTT
CATSGANQPQHF
>14|NA|few|TRBV9|TRBJ1-2
TGTGCCAGCAGCGTAGCTATACAGAACTATGGCTACACCTTC
CASSVAIQNYGYTF
>13|TRBD1|NA|TRBV7-3|TRBJ2-7
TGTGCCAGCAGCGTTCGACAGGGGACCGAGCAGTACTTC
CASSVRQGTEQYF
>14|NA|NA|TRBV6-5|TRBJ1-3
TGTGCCAGCAGTCAGGCAGGGTTGGGAAACACCATATATTTT
CASSQAGLGNTIYF
>15|TRBD2|NA|TRBV10-2|TRBJ2-7
TGCGCCAGCAGTGAGGGGACTAGCGGGTCCTACGAGCAGTACTTC
CASSEGTSGSYEQYF
>11|NA|NA|TRBV28|TRBJ2-7
TGTGCCAGCACGGGGGAAGTCGAGCAGTACTTC
CASTGEVEQYF
>14|NA|NA|TRBV7-2|TRBJ1-3
TGTGCCAGCAGCTGGAAGGGGGCTGGAAACACCATATATTTT
CASSWKGAGNTIYF
>15|TRBD2|few|TRBV6-6|TRBJ2-7
TGTGCCAGCAGTTACTCCGGGGGAGGGACGTACGAGCAGTACTTC
CASSYSGGGTYEQYF
>14|NA|NA|TRBV19|TRBJ1-4
TGTGCCGCAAGCGCGGGGCTTACTAATGAAAAACTGTTTTTT
CAASAGLTNEKLFF
>15|NA|NA|TRBV7-3|TRBJ2-3
TGTGCCAGCAGCTCTGGAGTAGCGAGCACAGATACGCAGTATTTT
CASSSGVASTDTQYF
>14|NA|NA|TRBV7-2|TRBJ2-7
TGTGCCAGCAGCTCAGAGCCCCTAGCCTACGAGCAGTACTTC
CASSSEPLAYEQYF
>13|NA|NA|TRBV9|TRBJ2-7
TGTGCCAGCAGCGTAGACAGGGACTACGAGCAGTACTTC
CASSVDRDYEQYF
>15|TRBD1|NA|TRBV12-5|TRBJ2-7
TGTGCTAGTGGTTTGGGCCGGGACAGTTCCTACGAGCAGTACTTC
CASGLGRDSSYEQYF
>15|TRBD1|few|TRBV19|TRBJ1-5
TGTGCCAGTAGTACCTCCGGGACAGAGTATCAGCCCCAGCATTTT
CASSTSGTEYQPQHF
>14|NA|NA|TRBV9|TRBJ2-2
TGTGCCAGCGAAGCCCTATCAAACACCGGGGAGCTGTTTTTT
CASEALSNTGELFF
>15|TRBD1|NA|TRBV6-2/TRBV6-3|TRBJ2-3
TGTGCCAGCAGTGCGGACAGGGTTAGCACAGATACGCAGTATTTT
CASSADRVSTDTQYF
>15|NA|NA|TRBV6-5|TRBJ1-4
TGTGCCAGCAACCGGGACACCCCAACTAATGAAAAACTGTTTTTT
CASNRDTPTNEKLFF
>16|NA|NA|TRBV5-5|TRBJ1-4
TGTGCCAGCAGCCCATCTCGGTCTGCAACTAATGAAAAACTGTTTTTT
CASSPSRSATNEKLFF
>14|TRBD1|NA|TRBV6-5|TRBJ1-6
TGTGCCAGCAGTAAGGACAGGGCCGATTCACCCCTCCACTTT
CASSKDRADSPLHF
>16|NA|NA|TRBV7-9|TRBJ2-2
TGTGCCAGCAGCTCGACACAGGTTCGCGTTTTCGGGGAGCTGTTTTTT
CASSSTQVRVFGELFF
>13|NA|NA|TRBV6-1|TRBJ1-2
TGTGCCAGCAGTTCTCAGGGGAACTATGGCTACACCTTC
CASSSQGNYGYTF
>14|TRBD2|NA|TRBV15|TRBJ2-7
TGTGCCACCAGCAGGGCGGGACTAGGGTACGAGCAGTACTTC
CATSRAGLGYEQYF
>11|NA|NA|TRBV10-3|TRBJ1-2
TGTGCCATCGGGGCCGCCGGTGGCTACACCTTC
CAIGAAGGYTF
>15|TRBD2|NA|TRBV11-3|TRBJ2-5
TGTGCCAGCAGCAGCGGGACTGCTATTCAAGAGACCCAGTACTTC
CASSSGTAIQETQYF
>19|TRBD2|NA|TRBV7-9|TRBJ2-3
TGTGCCAGCAGCCCCAGGACTAGCGGGGGACAGACCCTCACAGATACGCAGTATTTT
CASSPRTSGGQTLTDTQYF
>16|NA|NA|TRBV28|TRBJ1-2
TGTGCCAGCAGTCCTCCCGGACAGACGACTAACTATGGCTACACCTTC
CASSPPGQTTNYGYTF
>16|TRBD1|NA|TRBV2|TRBJ2-2
TGTGCCAGCGGGGGTCGGACAGGGGGAGCCACCGGGGAGCTGTTTTTT
CASGGRTGGATGELFF
>12|NA|NA|TRBV19|TRBJ1-5
TGTGCCAGTGCAGGGGGCAATCAGCCCCAGCATTTT
CASAGGNQPQHF
>15|TRBD1|NA|TRBV19|TRBJ1-5
TGTGCCAGTAATTTCCGGACAGGCCGCAATCAGCCCCAGCATTTT
CASNFRTGRNQPQHF
>14|NA|NA|TRBV6-2/TRBV6-3|TRBJ1-1
TGTGCCAGCACCCCCCCCGTGGGGCGAACTGAAGCTTTCTTT
CASTPPVGRTEAFF
>18|NA|NA|TRBV21-1|TRBJ1-5
TGTGCCAGCAGCAAGAGAGACAGGGGTAAAAATAGCAATCAGCCCCAGCATTTT
CASSKRDRGKNSNQPQHF
>15|TRBD1|NA|TRBV19|TRBJ1-2
TGTGCCAGTAGTACTACAGGGGGCGCGGGCTATGGCTACACCTTC
CASSTTGGAGYGYTF
>15|NA|NA|TRBV2|TRBJ2-7
TGTGCCAGCAGTTTGGGGCGAGGATTATCCTACGAGCAGTACTTC
CASSLGRGLSYEQYF
>22|TRBD2|NA|TRBV10-3|TRBJ2-2
TGTGCCATCAGTGAGTGGTTCGCGGGGGGGCGTAAAAGTACTCCGAACACCGGGGAGCTGTTTTTT
CAISEWFAGGRKSTPNTGELFF